Below, 30 T cell receptor beta chains from the same sample are listed, as sequenced in a study of Tregs in tolerant kidney transplant recipients. Libraries were prepared by immunoSEQ multiplex PCR; TCRdb keeps only in-frame clonotypes and omits some of them. This table lists about 48,000 clones. Sequenced here: CD4+ T cells from blood, sampled before the transplant. These receptors were collected from a human donor who received a combined kidney and bone marrow transplant.

Comment on this clone: The read terminates 3 residues before the CDR3 end, so the remaining end is supplied by the germline J gene. The chain employs TRBV10-3 and TRBJ1-4; no clear D gene. CDR3 length: 13 amino acids. The germline CDR1 and CDR2 sequences are ENHRY and SYGVKD. V gave up 3 bases and J gave up 4 bases, with 6 bases separating them. This CDR3 reads CAISEQINEKLFF. CDR3 bases read: TGTGCCATCAGTGAACAGATTAATGAAAAA.

As concerns this clone: The sequence runs out 3 residues before the end of the CDR3; the remainder is reconstructed from the germline J gene. The chain employs TRBV7-8 and TRBJ2-7; 7 bases align to TRBD1. V shed 2 bases and J 1 base; nucleotides not matched to a gene: 5. The germline CDR1 and CDR2 sequences are SGHVS and FQNEAQ. This CDR3 contains 15 residues. The CDR3 sequence is CASSLIGTVSYEQYF. The part of the CDR3 DNA that was read is TGTGCCAGCAGCTTAATTGGGACAGTATCCTACGAG.

Regarding this clone: Read sequence stops 3 residues before the CDR3 end, and the germline J gene provides the missing end. The gene calls are TRBV24-1 and TRBJ1-2; D possibly corresponds to TRBD1 (5 bases). The germline V gene encodes CDR1 KGHDR and CDR2 SFDVKD. Between the trimmed V and J ends, which lost 6 bases and 6 bases, there was a span of 13 bases. This CDR3 spans 13 amino acids. CDR3 in amino acids: CATSQTTVHGYTF. CDR3 DNA (partial): TGTGCCACCAGTCAGACGACAGTCCATGGC.

As for this clone: The CDR3 extends 3 residues past the end of the read, so its final part is completed from the germline J gene. This chain joins TRBV5-5 and TRBJ1-2; 8 positions match TRBD1. This CDR3 has 13 amino acids. The germline V gene encodes CDR1 SGHKS and CDR2 YYEKEE (reference sequence). The CDR3 DNA, read in part, is TGTGCCAGCAGCTCCGGACAGGGAAGCGGC. This sequence encodes CASSSGQGSG. The entire CDR3 protein reads CASSSGQGSGYTF. The full variable domain, with the rest looked up from reference TRBV5-5 and TRBJ1-2, is DAGVTQSPTHLIKTRGQQVTLRCSPISGHKSVSWYQQVLGQGPQFIFQYYEKEERGRGNFPDRFSARQFPNYSSELNVNALLLGDSALYLCASSSGQGSGYTFGSGTRLTVV.

The CDR3: CASRSTPGQPPYEQYF. The part of the CDR3 DNA that was read is TGTGCCAGCAGATCTACTCCGGGACAGCCGCCGTACGAG. The rearrangement uses TRBV12-3 or TRBV12-4 and TRBJ2-7, with 7 bases that match TRBD1. The read comes to an end 3 residues before the CDR3 does, leaving the germline J gene to fill in the end. The CDR3 is 16 amino acids. V shed 6 bases and J 4 bases; nucleotides not matched to a gene: 15.

Here the CDR3 reads CSALLAGGYNEQFF. CDR3 DNA, as far as it was read: TGCAGTGCGCTACTAGCGGGAGGGTACAATGAG. The rearrangement uses TRBV20-1 and TRBJ2-1, with 13 bases fitting TRBD2. Sequencing ends 3 residues short of the CDR3 end; the germline J gene provides the rest. The CDR3 loop spans 14 amino acids. The germline V gene has CDR1 DFQATT and CDR2 SNEGSKA (reference sequence). After removal of 6 bases from V and 4 bases from J, the junction contained 3 bases not matched to a gene.

This CDR3 is CASSKGTSDYNEQFF. The CDR3 DNA, read in part, is TGTGCCAGTAGTAAGGGGACTAGCGACTACAATGAG. This chain uses TRBV19 with TRBJ2-1; 10 nucleotides align to TRBD2. The CDR3 end lies 3 residues beyond the end of the read and is filled in from the germline J gene. The V segment lost 4 bases and the J segment 3 bases; nucleotides outside the gene matches: 3. This CDR3 is built from 15 residues. Looked up from germline, CDR1 is LNHDA and CDR2 is SQIVND (reference sequence).

Concerning this clone itself: The read ends 3 residues before the CDR3 terminus; that terminus is restored from the germline J gene. This sequence joins TRBV7-2 and TRBJ2-7; 8 bases line up with TRBD1. The germline CDR1 and CDR2 sequences are SGHTA and FQGNSA. J was trimmed by 4 bases and V by 1 base; bases with no gene match: 6. This CDR3 has 15 amino acids. Here the CDR3 reads CASSLGTGRRYEQYF. The part of the CDR3 DNA that was read is TGTGCCAGCAGCTTAGGGACAGGGAGGAGGTACGAG.

For this clone: Coverage ceases 3 residues before the CDR3 finishes, and the germline J gene fills in the end. The V call is TRBV18, the J call TRBJ2-7; the match to TRBD1 covers 9 bases. The CDR3 has 14 amino acids. Looked up from germline, CDR1 is KGHSH and CDR2 is LQKENI. Trimming removed 3 bases from V and 3 bases from J; junction bases left unmatched: 3. CDR3 bases read: TGTGCCAGCTCACCTCGGACAGGGGACTACGAG. Its translation is CASSPRTGDYE. From start to end, the CDR3 is CASSPRTGDYEQYF.

CDR3 DNA (partial): TGTGCCAGCAGCTTGACAGAGAACACTGAA. Encoded protein: CASSLTENTE. The entire CDR3 protein reads CASSLTENTEAFF. The chain joins TRBV7-7 to TRBJ1-1; perhaps TRBD1 as D (5 bases). The read finishes 3 residues shy of the CDR3 end, and the germline J gene is used to complete it. CDR3 length: 13 residues. Germline V lookup: CDR1 SSHAT, CDR2 FNYEAQ (reference sequence). Between the trimmed V and J ends, which lost 3 bases and 1 base, there was a span of 6 bases.

Concerning this clone: The read ends 3 residues shy of where the CDR3 ends; the end is completed using the germline J gene. The chain is built from TRBV20-1 and TRBJ1-6; TRBD1 agrees at 8 bases. V lost 0 bases and J lost 5; bases outside the gene matches: 3. From germline, CDR1 is DFQATT and CDR2 SNEGSKA (reference sequence). The CDR3 is made up of 15 amino acids. CDR3 DNA, as far as it was read: TGCAGTGCTAGAGATATACAGGGGGATAATTCACCC. This translates into CSARDIQGDNSP. The whole CDR3 protein is CSARDIQGDNSPLHF.

For this clone: Read coverage stops 3 residues before the CDR3 terminus; the germline J gene supplies the remainder. The chain uses TRBV6-2 or TRBV6-3 and TRBJ1-5, with 9 bases aligning to TRBD1. Germline-derived CDR1 and CDR2 are MNHEY and SVGEGT. This CDR3 region has 17 residues. The ends lost 5 bases at V and 5 bases at J; junction bases unmatched: 13. CDR3 loop: CASSPRGQGISDQPQHF. CDR3 DNA, as far as it was read: TGTGCCAGCAGTCCCAGGGGACAGGGCATATCTGATCAGCCC.

Points on this clone: Coverage ceases 3 residues before the CDR3 finishes, and the germline J gene fills in the end. V gene TRBV5-1 combines with J gene TRBJ1-1; D is perhaps TRBD1 (5 bases). CDR3 length: 13 residues. Trimming took 6 bases from V and 4 from J, leaving 13 bases between them. Germline CDR1 and CDR2: SGHRS and YFSETQ. Partial CDR3 DNA: TGCGCCAGCACCGCCGGACAATCCACTGAA. This encodes CASTAGQSTE. The whole CDR3 protein reads CASTAGQSTEAFF.

Concerning this clone itself: Read data end 3 residues before the CDR3 end; the end is taken from the germline J gene. The chain is built from TRBV5-1 and TRBJ1-4; 10 bases map to TRBD1. The germline V gene has CDR1 SGHRS and CDR2 YFSETQ. The CDR3 spans 15 residues. The ends lost 4 bases at V and 8 bases at J; junction bases unmatched: 8. This chain's CDR3 is CASSKGQGKREKLFF. Incomplete CDR3 DNA: TGCGCCAGCAGCAAGGGACAGGGGAAGAGAGAAAAA.

About this clone itself: The read is 3 residues too short to cover the CDR3 end, so that end is filled in from the germline J gene. This rearrangement joins TRBV19 to TRBJ2-3; 7 bases line up with TRBD2. This CDR3 comprises 17 residues. Germline V gene lookup returns CDR1 LNHDA and CDR2 SQIVND (reference sequence). V lost 5 bases, J lost 0 bases, and 11 bases stayed unmatched. This CDR3 is CASSFARKAGSTDTQYF. Partial CDR3 DNA: TGTGCCAGTAGTTTTGCCCGAAAAGCGGGGAGCACAGATACG.

On this clone itself: The CDR3 end lies 3 residues beyond the end of the read and is filled in from the germline J gene. This chain connects TRBV6-2 or TRBV6-3 to TRBJ2-1, with TRBD1 matching 7 bases. Germline V CDR1 and CDR2: MNHEY, SVGEGT. Trimming took 6 bases from V and 4 from J; bases not matched to a gene: 6. This CDR3 has 14 amino acids. The CDR3 here is CASRAGTAYNEQFF. The sequenced CDR3 bases are TGTGCCAGCAGAGCCGGGACAGCGTACAATGAG.

A remark on this clone: The CDR3 end lies 3 residues beyond the end of the read and is filled in from the germline J gene. The rearrangement uses TRBV6-4 and TRBJ1-1, with TRBD1 identical over 8 bases. Unmatched junction bases numbered 6, after V lost 5 bases and J lost 1 base. Looked up from germline, CDR1 is MRHNA and CDR2 is SNTAGT. This CDR3 comprises 15 residues. The part of the CDR3 DNA that was read is TGTGCCAGCAGTCACAGGGGGGAGAGGAACACTGAA. Translating it yields CASSHRGERNTE. The whole CDR3 reads CASSHRGERNTEAFF.

Concerning this clone: The observed sequence ends 3 residues before the CDR3 terminus, with the missing tail filled in from the germline J gene. The rearrangement joins TRBV18 to TRBJ1-4, with D possibly TRBD1 on 5 matching bases. Trimming removed 2 bases at V and 2 bases at J, with 9 bases between. The germline gives CDR1 KGHSH, CDR2 LQKENI. The CDR3 extends over 15 amino acids. The sequenced CDR3 bases are TGTGCCAGCTCACCAAGGGGCAGGACTAATGAAAAA. Its translation is CASSPRGRTNEK. The CDR3 in its entirety is CASSPRGRTNEKLFF.

As regards this clone: The read gets to within 3 residues of the CDR3 end, and the germline J gene fills in the rest. The chain couples TRBV30 to TRBJ1-5, with a possible D match to TRBD1 (5 bases). V was trimmed by 0 bases and J by 1 base, leaving 10 bases between them. The CDR3 sequence is 15 residues long. CDR1 GTSNPN and CDR2 SVGIG come from the germline V gene (reference sequence). CDR3 in amino acids: CAWSVGGPSNQPQHF. Partial CDR3 DNA: TGTGCCTGGAGTGTGGGGGGTCCAAGCAATCAGCCC.

As regards this clone: The read terminates 3 residues before the CDR3 end, so the remaining end is supplied by the germline J gene. The gene calls are TRBV7-9 and TRBJ2-7, with TRBD1 identical over 7 bases. Germline CDR1 reads SEHNR; CDR2 reads FQNEAQ (reference sequence). V was clipped by 2 bases and J by 6 bases; unmatched bases: 10. The CDR3 spans 15 residues. The CDR3: CASSLRQGLVSEQYF. The CDR3 DNA, read in part, is TGTGCCAGCAGCTTAAGACAGGGCCTCGTCTCCGAG.

As for this clone: The read is 3 residues too short to cover the CDR3 end, so that end is filled in from the germline J gene. The genes are TRBV7-2 and TRBJ1-4; D remains unclear. Germline V gene sequence: CDR1 SGHTA, CDR2 FQGNSA. CDR3 length: 11 residues. The CDR3 DNA, read in part, is TGTGCCAGCAGTCGAACGAATAGA. It encodes CASSRTNR. The entire CDR3 sequence reads CASSRTNRLFF. The full variable domain, in which reference TRBV7-2 and TRBJ1-4 provide the parts outside the CDR3, is GAGVSQSPSNKVTEKGKDVELRCDPISGHTALYWYRQSLGQGLEFLIYFQGNSAPDKSGLPSDRFSAERTGGSVSTLTIQRTQQEDSAVYLCASSRTNRLFFGSGTQLSVL.

For this clone: The read terminates 3 residues before the CDR3 end, so the remaining end is supplied by the germline J gene. The identical CDR3 is also encoded by other nucleotide sequences in the sample. The rearrangement joins TRBV30 to TRBJ2-1; no clear D gene. Per germline, CDR1 GTSNPN and CDR2 SVGIG (reference sequence). Trimming cost V 0 bases and J 0 bases, with 6 bases left between them. The length of the CDR3 is 14 residues. The CDR3 is CAWSVQSSYNEQFF. The part of the CDR3 DNA that was read is TGTGCCTGGAGTGTACAGAGCTCCTACAATGAG. The entire variable domain, with the rest obtained from reference TRBV30 and TRBJ2-1, is as follows: SQTIHQWPATLVQPVGSPLSLECTVEGTSNPNLYWYRQAAGRGLQLLFYSVGIGQISSEVPQNLSASRPQDRQFILSSKKLLLSDSGFYLCAWSVQSSYNEQFFGPGTRLTVL.

Concerning this clone itself: The read comes to an end 3 residues before the CDR3 does, leaving the germline J gene to fill in the end. The chain has TRBV19 and TRBJ1-1, with D possibly being TRBD1 (6 bases). V lost 7 bases and J 7 bases, leaving 10 bases between the germline ends. CDR3 size: 11 residues. Germline values: CDR1 LNHDA, CDR2 SQIVND (reference sequence). CDR3 DNA, as far as it was read: TGTGCCAGTAACCTGGGACATGAA. It is translated as CASNLGHE. The full CDR3 protein is CASNLGHEAFF.

Concerning this clone itself: The read finishes 3 residues shy of the CDR3 end, and the germline J gene is used to complete it. The chain combines TRBV5-1 with TRBJ1-4; 7 positions agree with TRBD1. Unmatched junction bases numbered 4, after V lost 2 bases and J lost 3 bases. CDR3 length equals 15 residues. Germline CDR1 is SGHRS and CDR2 is YFSETQ. The covered CDR3 bases are TGCGCCAGCAGCTTAGGGACAGCAGCTAATGAAAAA. This gives the protein CASSLGTAANEK. The complete CDR3 sequence is CASSLGTAANEKLFF.

About this clone itself: The CDR3 end lies 3 residues beyond the end of the read and is filled in from the germline J gene. The rearrangement joins TRBV5-1 to TRBJ2-3; 8 nucleotides align to TRBD2. V dropped 5 bases and J dropped 1; count of bases not matched to a gene: 6. The length of the CDR3 is 15 residues. CDR1 is SGHRS and CDR2 is YFSETQ in the germline V gene. The CDR3 sequence: CASSSGLVGTDTQYF. The covered CDR3 bases are TGCGCCAGCAGTTCGGGACTAGTCGGCACAGATACG.

A word on this clone: Read data end 3 residues before the CDR3 end; the end is taken from the germline J gene. The rearrangement joins TRBV7-2 to TRBJ1-1, with 7 bases lining up with TRBD1. The CDR3 loop spans 15 amino acids. CDR1 and CDR2 (germline): SGHTA, FQGNSA. V shed 1 base, J shed 4 bases, and the junction held 6 bases outside the gene matches. The sequenced CDR3 bases are TGTGCCAGCAGCTTAGGTGGACAGGTGGGCACTGAA. Translated: CASSLGGQVGTE. In full, the CDR3 reads CASSLGGQVGTEAFF.

The CDR3 bases that were read are TGTGCCAGCAGCTTAGGACACACCTACGAG. The encoded protein is CASSLGHTYE. The full CDR3 is CASSLGHTYEQYF. The V and J genes are TRBV7-3 and TRBJ2-7; D is perhaps TRBD1 (5 bases). Coverage ceases 3 residues before the CDR3 finishes, and the germline J gene fills in the end. The V gene's germline CDR1 is SGHTA and CDR2 FQGTGA. The CDR3 loop spans 13 amino acids. V lost 2 bases and J 2 bases, leaving 7 bases between the germline ends.

A word on this clone: The read ends 3 residues before the CDR3 terminus; that terminus is restored from the germline J gene. The gene calls are TRBV7-3 and TRBJ2-1, with TRBD2 as a possible D gene (6 bases). This CDR3 has 15 amino acids. The V end lost 3 bases, the J end lost 1 base, and 10 bases lay between the germline ends. Germline CDR1 SGHTA, CDR2 FQGTGA. CDR3 DNA (partial): TGTGCCAGCAGCTTTATAGCGGAATCCTACAATGAG. Translated: CASSFIAESYNE. The entire CDR3 protein is CASSFIAESYNEQFF. Variable domain in full (rest from reference TRBV7-3 and TRBJ2-1): GAGVSQTPSNKVTEKGKYVELRCDPISGHTALYWYRQSLGQGPEFLIYFQGTGAADDSGLPNDRFFAVRPEGSVSTLKIQRTERGDSAVYLCASSFIAESYNEQFFGPGTRLTVL.

Comment on this clone: Coverage ceases 3 residues before the CDR3 finishes, and the germline J gene fills in the end. The chain couples TRBV18 to TRBJ2-5; D uncertain. Trimming stripped 3 bases from V and 1 base from J, with 3 bases between. CDR1 KGHSH and CDR2 LQKENI come from the germline V gene. CDR3 length: 12 amino acids. CDR3 DNA, as far as it was read: TGTGCCAGCTCACCCATCCAAGAGACC. Protein sequence: CASSPIQET. The entire CDR3 protein is CASSPIQETQYF.

In regard to this clone: With the read ending 3 residues before the CDR3 end, the germline J gene is used to fill in that end. The chain combines TRBV6-1 with TRBJ2-7; D remains ambiguous. The CDR3 has 12 amino acids. CDR1 and CDR2 (germline): MNHNS, SASEGT. Between the trimmed V and J ends, which lost 1 base and 4 bases, there was a span of 5 bases. CDR3 bases read: TGTGCCAGCAGTGAAGTCGGGTACGAG. It is translated as CASSEVGYE. The whole CDR3 sequence reads CASSEVGYEQYF.